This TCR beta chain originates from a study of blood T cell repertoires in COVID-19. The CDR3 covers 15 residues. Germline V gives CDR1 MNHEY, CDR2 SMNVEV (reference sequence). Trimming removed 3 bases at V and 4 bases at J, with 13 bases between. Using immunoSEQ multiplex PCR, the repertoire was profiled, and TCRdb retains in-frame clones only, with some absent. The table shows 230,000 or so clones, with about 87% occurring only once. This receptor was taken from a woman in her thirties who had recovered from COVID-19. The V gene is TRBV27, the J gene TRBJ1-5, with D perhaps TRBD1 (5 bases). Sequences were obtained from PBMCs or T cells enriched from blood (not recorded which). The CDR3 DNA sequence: TGTGCCAGCAGTTTGTCACAGGCCCCGAATCAGCCCCAGCATTTT. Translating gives CASSLSQAPNQPQHF.